A single T cell receptor (beta chain) is shown here with its context. There is no known antigen for this receptor. Base qualities are missing; no much larger clone stands one base away. The sample was run on an Illumina HiSeq 1500. TCRdb trimmed the raw reads at Q25, called clones with MiXCR and kept productive beta chains. Duplicate CDR3 protein sequences are folded into a single record with the most common DNA and genes. The sample includes some 180,000 distinct CDR3 sequences, with approximately 9.6% observed a single time. The ten largest clones capture approximately 4.6% of the sample. CDR1 and CDR2 were assigned from the germline V gene as ENHRY and SYGVKD. The junction shows trimming of 2 bases on V and 3 bases on J, and the gene matches do not reach 5 bases of it. Measured from the cysteine to the phenylalanine, the CDR3 is 16 residues long. Only the CDR3 DNA stays, 48 bases, in frame from base 1.

The sample originates from a study of T cell repertoires in cytomegalovirus infection (dated by TCRdb to between 2018 and 2021). Regarding the study in general: The HLA type of each donor mattered for the analysis, because public TCR beta signatures pointed to carriage of CMV infection along with the matching HLA type. What the work shows at the level of the full study, not this receptor alone: In both this cohort and an independent roughly 400-donor cohort, the cumulative frequency of public TCR beta family members distinguished carriers of CMV infection plus the relevant HLA type. The ex vivo response was dominated by HLA-C-restricted CMV-specific TCR beta clonotypes, and the single most frequent clonotype in two of eight donors was supplied by these HLA-C-restricted clonotypes.

The V and J segments used are TRBV10-3 and TRBJ2-1, and TRBD2 aligns with 9 junction nucleotides. The sequencing input was PBMCs. This TCR derives from a human donor in good health (CMV status not recorded). Some clones in this sample may be carry-over from other donors' samples. The DNA sequence is given as TGTGCCATCAGTGAGACTGCTAGCGGGATCTACAATGAGCAGTTCTTC. Its translation is CAISETASGIYNEQFF.